This TCR beta chain was retrieved from a study of T-cell memory formation after mild COVID-19. Points from the study as a whole: Some clones that responded turned up in pre-infection memory, which suggests that cross-reactive memory joined in. The study found balanced CD4/CD8 in clones contracting day 15 to 85 and a CD4+ lean in later expanders. The authors did not confirm SARS-CoV-2 specificity of second-wave clones peaking day 37.

This clonotype occurred once. Its specificity is not known. TCRdb re-called the 5' RACE reads with MiXCR, one entry per CDR3 protein. This repertoire shows fewer than 400,000 distinct CDR3 sequences, over 10% found once; its top ten account for 20% to 25%. The CDR3 contains 14 residues. CDR1 is DFQATT and CDR2 is SNEGSKA in the germline V gene (reference sequence). V shed 2 bases and J shed 3 bases, with 13 bases lying between them. This receptor was obtained from a man aged 18 to 35 who had mild COVID-19 (a few samples of this study predate the infection). Cell type and time point are not known. The chain uses TRBV20-1 and TRBJ2-5, with D perhaps matching TRBD2 (6 bases). The material sequenced was PBMCs or a T cell subset sorted from them (not recorded which). This chain's CDR3 is CSARWTIGKETQYF. Written as DNA, the CDR3 is TGCAGTGCTAGATGGACTATCGGGAAAGAGACCCAGTACTTC.